The sequence of this T cell receptor beta chain was determined in a study of T cells in Graves' hyperthyroidism and ophthalmopathy. Across the study: Prior to any treatment, at the point of initial diagnosis, peripheral blood was collected.

RNA transcripts gave rise to amplified TCR beta CDR3 regions. TCR CDR3 underwent first-round RT-PCR with the HTBI primer set. A single record per CDR3 protein comes from TCRdb applying MiXCR to the multiplex PCR reads. The table lists some 700,000 distinct CDR3 sequences, 15% to 20% of them singletons. This CDR3 has 15 amino acids. The V and J ends lost 2 bases and 9 bases, in that order; junction bases with no gene match: 4. The germline gives CDR1 SGHDN, CDR2 FVKESK. This clonotype appeared many times. Its matching antigen is unknown. The study excluded patients with uncontrolled infection, other autoimmune disease, pregnancy or lactation. Study conclusions and caveats: Blood shared most expanded thyroid clonotypes above 0.001.

The sequenced sample consisted of blood. The chain carries TRBV14 and TRBJ2-1; 13 bases match TRBD2. This clonotype was sampled from a man in his fifties with Graves' hyperthyroidism. CDR3 sequence: CASSQPTSGRTEQFF. The DNA for the CDR3 is TGTGCCAGCAGCCAACCGACTAGCGGGAGGACTGAGCAGTTCTTC.